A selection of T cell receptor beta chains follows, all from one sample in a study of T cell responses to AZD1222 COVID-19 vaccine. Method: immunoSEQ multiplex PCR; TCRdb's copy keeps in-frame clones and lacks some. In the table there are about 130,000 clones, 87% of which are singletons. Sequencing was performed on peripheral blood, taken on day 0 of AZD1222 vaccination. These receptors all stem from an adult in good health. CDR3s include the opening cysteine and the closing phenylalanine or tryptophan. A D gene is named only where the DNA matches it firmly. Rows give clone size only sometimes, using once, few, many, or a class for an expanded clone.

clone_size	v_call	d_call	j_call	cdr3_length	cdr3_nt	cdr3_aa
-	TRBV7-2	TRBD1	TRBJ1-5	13	TGTGCCAGCAGTAATCAGGGGGCGATGACCCAGCATTTT	CASSNQGAMTQHF
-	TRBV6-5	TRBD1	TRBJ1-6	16	TGTGCCAGCAGTTTACGGACAGGCACCTATAATTCACCCCTCCACTTT	CASSLRTGTYNSPLHF
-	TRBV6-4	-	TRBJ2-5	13	TGTGCCAGCAGTCAGGCTGCGGGGGAGACCCAGTACTTC	CASSQAAGETQYF
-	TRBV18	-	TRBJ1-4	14	TGTGCCAGCTCACCACCGGCCAACAGGGAAGAACTGTTTTTT	CASSPPANREELFF
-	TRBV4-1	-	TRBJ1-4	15	TGCGCCAGCAGCCACCCCGGGAGGGGACTAGAAAAACTGTTTTTT	CASSHPGRGLEKLFF
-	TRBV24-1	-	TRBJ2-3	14	TGTGCCACCAGTGAACCTTCTAGCACAGATACGCAGTATTTT	CATSEPSSTDTQYF
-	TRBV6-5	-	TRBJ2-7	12	TGTGCCAGCAGTACCGCCGGGGGACAACTCTTATTC	CASSTAGGQLLF
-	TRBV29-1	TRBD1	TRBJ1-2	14	TGCAGCGTTGATAGTAAGGGGACAGCCTATGGCTACACCTTC	CSVDSKGTAYGYTF
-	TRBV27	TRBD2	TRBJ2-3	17	TGTGCCAGCAGTCTGATCGGGACTAGCGGAAACGCAGATACGCAGTATTTT	CASSLIGTSGNADTQYF
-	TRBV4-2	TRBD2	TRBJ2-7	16	TGTGCCAGCAGCCAGGCCGGGACTAGCGGGGGATACGAGCAGTACTTC	CASSQAGTSGGYEQYF
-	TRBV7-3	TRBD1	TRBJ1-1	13	TGTGCCAGCAGCCGGACAGGGGTCACTGAAGCTTTCTTT	CASSRTGVTEAFF
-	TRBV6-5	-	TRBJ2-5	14	TGTGCCAGCAGTTCAGGGGTTTACCAAGAGACCCAGTACTTC	CASSSGVYQETQYF
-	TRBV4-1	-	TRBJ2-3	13	TGCGCCAGCAGCCAACAGACGCGAGATACGCAGTATTTT	CASSQQTRDTQYF
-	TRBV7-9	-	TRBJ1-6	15	TGTGCCAGCAGCCCACGGGGGGGGGACTATTCACCCCTCCACTTT	CASSPRGGDYSPLHF
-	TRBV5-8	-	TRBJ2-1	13	TGTGCCAGCAGCTTGTTAGGGGGGAATGAGCAGTTCTTC	CASSLLGGNEQFF
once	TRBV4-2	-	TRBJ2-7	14	TGTGCCAGCAGCCCTTCCGGGTTCAGACCCGAGCAGTACTTC	CASSPSGFRPEQYF
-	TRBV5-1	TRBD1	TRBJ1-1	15	TGCGCCAGCAGCGCGGACAGGGGAGTGAACACTGAAGCTTTCTTT	CASSADRGVNTEAFF
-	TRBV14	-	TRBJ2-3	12	TGTGCCAGCAGTGCCGCAAGGAATACGCAGTATTTT	CASSAARNTQYF
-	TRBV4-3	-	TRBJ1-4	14	TGCGCCAGCAGCCGGCTCGAGACAGCCGAAAAACTGTTTTTT	CASSRLETAEKLFF
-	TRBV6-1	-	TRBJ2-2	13	TGTGCCAGCAGTGAACACCGTCCCGGGGAGCTGTTTTTT	CASSEHRPGELFF
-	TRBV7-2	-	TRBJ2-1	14	TGTGCCAGCAGGGGGAGGACAGCCTACAATGAGCAGTTCTTC	CASRGRTAYNEQFF
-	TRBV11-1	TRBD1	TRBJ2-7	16	TGTGCCAGCAGCTTAGTCGGCACAGGGGGAGCCTACGAGCAGTACTTC	CASSLVGTGGAYEQYF
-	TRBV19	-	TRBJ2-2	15	TGTGCCAGTAGTGAGCAGGGGAAGTTAGGCGGGGAGCTGTTTTTT	CASSEQGKLGGELFF
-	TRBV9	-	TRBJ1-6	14	TGTGCCAGCAGCGTAGCAGGGAATAATTCACCCCTCCACTTT	CASSVAGNNSPLHF
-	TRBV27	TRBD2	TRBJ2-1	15	TGTGCCAGCACCAAGCAAGCGGGGGGAAGGAATGAGCAGTTCTTC	CASTKQAGGRNEQFF
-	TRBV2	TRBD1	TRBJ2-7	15	TGTGCCAGCAATTTGGGACAGGGACTAACCTACGAGCAGTACTTC	CASNLGQGLTYEQYF
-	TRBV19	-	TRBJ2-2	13	TGTGCCAGTAGCCCCCAGGGCACCGGGGAGCTGTTTTTT	CASSPQGTGELFF
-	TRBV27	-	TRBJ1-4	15	TGTGCCAGCAGTTTATCTTGGCGAGGCGATGGAAAACTGTTTTTT	CASSLSWRGDGKLFF
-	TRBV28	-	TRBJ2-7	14	TGTGCCAGCAGGACCCCCCGGGGGCCCTACGAGCAGTACTTC	CASRTPRGPYEQYF
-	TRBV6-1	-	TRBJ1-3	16	TGTGCCAGCAGTGAAATCGGCAGGGGACGTGGAAACACCATATATTTT	CASSEIGRGRGNTIYF